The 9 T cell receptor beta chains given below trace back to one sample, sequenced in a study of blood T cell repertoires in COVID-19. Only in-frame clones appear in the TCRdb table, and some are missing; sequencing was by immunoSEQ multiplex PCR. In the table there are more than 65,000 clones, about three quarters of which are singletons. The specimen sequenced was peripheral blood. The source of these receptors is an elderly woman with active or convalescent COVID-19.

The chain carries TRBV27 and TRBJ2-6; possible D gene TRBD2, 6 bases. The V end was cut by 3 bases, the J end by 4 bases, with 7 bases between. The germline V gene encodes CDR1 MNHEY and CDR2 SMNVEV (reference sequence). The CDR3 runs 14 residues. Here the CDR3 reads CASSFGGGANVLTF. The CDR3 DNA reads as TGTGCCAGCAGTTTCGGAGGGGGGGCCAACGTCCTGACTTTC.

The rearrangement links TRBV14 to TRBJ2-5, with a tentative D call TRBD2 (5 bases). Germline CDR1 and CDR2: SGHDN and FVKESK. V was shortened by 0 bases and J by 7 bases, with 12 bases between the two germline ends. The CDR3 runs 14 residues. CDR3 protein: CASSQDLSGGTQYF. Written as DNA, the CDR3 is TGTGCCAGCAGCCAAGATCTCTCCGGAGGGACCCAGTACTTC.

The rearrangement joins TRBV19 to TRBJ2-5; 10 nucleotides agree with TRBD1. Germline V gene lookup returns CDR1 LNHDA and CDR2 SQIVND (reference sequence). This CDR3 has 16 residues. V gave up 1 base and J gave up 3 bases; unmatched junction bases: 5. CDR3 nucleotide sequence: TGTGCCAGTAGTATAGGCCTGGGACAGGGGAAAGAGACCCAGTACTTC. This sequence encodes CASSIGLGQGKETQYF.

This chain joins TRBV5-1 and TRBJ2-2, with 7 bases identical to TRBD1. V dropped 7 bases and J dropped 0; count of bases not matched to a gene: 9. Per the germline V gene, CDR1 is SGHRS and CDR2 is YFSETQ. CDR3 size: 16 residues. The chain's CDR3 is CASDRTGKPNTGELFF. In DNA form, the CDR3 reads TGCGCCAGCGACAGGACAGGAAAACCGAACACCGGGGAGCTGTTTTTT.

CDR3 residues: CAADRGHSTNEKLFF. CDR3 DNA sequence: TGTGCCGCAGACAGGGGACACTCAACTAATGAAAAACTGTTTTTT. The rearrangement joins TRBV6-1 to TRBJ1-4; 8 bases agree with TRBD1. Germline lookup yields CDR1 MNHNS and CDR2 SASEGT. J was trimmed by 0 bases and V by 11 bases; bases with no gene match: 8. The CDR3 loop spans 15 amino acids.

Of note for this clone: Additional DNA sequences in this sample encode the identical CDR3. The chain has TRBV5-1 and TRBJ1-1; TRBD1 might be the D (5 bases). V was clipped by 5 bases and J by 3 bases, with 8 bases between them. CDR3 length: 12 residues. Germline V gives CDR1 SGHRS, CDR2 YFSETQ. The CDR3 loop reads CASSTGYTEAFF. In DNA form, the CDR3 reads TGCGCCAGCAGTACAGGATACACTGAAGCTTTCTTT.

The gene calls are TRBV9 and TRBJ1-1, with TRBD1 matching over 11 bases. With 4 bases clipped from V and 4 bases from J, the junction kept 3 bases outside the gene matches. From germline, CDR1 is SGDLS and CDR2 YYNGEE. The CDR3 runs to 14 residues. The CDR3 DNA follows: TGTGCCAGCAGCTTAGGGACAGGGGGCACTGAAGCTTTCTTT. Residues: CASSLGTGGTEAFF.

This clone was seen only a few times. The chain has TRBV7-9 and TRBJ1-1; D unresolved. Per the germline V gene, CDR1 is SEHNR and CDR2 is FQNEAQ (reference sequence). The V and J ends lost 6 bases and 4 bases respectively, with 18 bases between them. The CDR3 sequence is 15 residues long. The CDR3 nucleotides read TGTGCCAGCAGGCCCCCGCCTCGGGTTGGCACTGAAGCTTTCTTT. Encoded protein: CASRPPPRVGTEAFF.

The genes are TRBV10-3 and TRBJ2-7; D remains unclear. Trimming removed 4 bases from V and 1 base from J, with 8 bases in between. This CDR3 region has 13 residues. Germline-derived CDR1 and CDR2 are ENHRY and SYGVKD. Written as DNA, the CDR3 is TGTGCCATCAGTGTCGGTGTTTCCTACGAGCAGTACTTC. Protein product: CAISVGVSYEQYF.